This TCR beta chain emerged from a study of shared clonotypes between healthy human individuals. Study-wide context: A couple of women and three men aged 18 to 49 made up the donors.

As regards this clone: As yet, its antigen is unknown. The same CDR3 is also encoded by other DNA sequences in this sample.

The CDR3 has 13 residues. Per germline, CDR1 MNHEY and CDR2 SMNVEV (reference sequence). V lost 5 bases and J lost 4, with 8 bases in between. Sequenced by immunoSEQ multiplex PCR; TCRdb stores in-frame clones only, minus some. Counted here are millions of clones, about 95% occurring once; the ten biggest clones make up 0.9% to 1.4%. Broader study findings: Although depth was large, rarefaction showed that sequencing of the sorted subsets was incomplete.

Naive-designated CD8 cells lacked CD45RO, were positively enriched for CCR7, and omitted terminally differentiated effector memory CD45RA+ cells. The TCR comes from a man between 18 and 35 years old in good health. The V and J genes are TRBV27 and TRBJ2-2; perhaps TRBD1 as D (6 bases). Sequenced input: naive CD8+ T cells sorted from blood. Here the CDR3 reads CASSQQGTGELFF. The CDR3 coding sequence is TGTGCCAGCAGTCAACAGGGCACCGGGGAGCTGTTTTTT.